The T cell receptor beta chain described here comes from a study of cytomegalovirus exposure and HLA in healthy donors (dated by TCRdb to about 2017). Concerning the study at large: According to an earlier analysis of 587 of the donors, roughly 180 million T cells yielded 120 million or so unique TCR beta sequences and less than 300 Gb of sequence data. Roughly 290 gigabases of sequencing data and around 85 million unique TCR sequences made up an early release that covered approximately 620 HLA-typed donors. The genetic ancestry cluster associated with self-reported Caucasian donors included roughly four fifths of the roughly 390 genotyped donors. The aim of the study was to test whether cataloging public T cell receptors could identify signatures of past pathogen exposure. Using immunosequencing, the study profiled T cell repertoires from 666 subjects and related those repertoires to cytomegalovirus serostatus. In addition to the first cohort of 666 subjects, a separate validation cohort of about 120 different subjects was used. High-throughput TCR immunosequencing, statistical association of individual TCRs with disease status, and machine learning were combined to predict cytomegalovirus infection status. A later analysis re-analyzed previously published TCR beta repertoires from several hundred donors and added high-resolution HLA genotyping to study TCR occurrence patterns. In the later analysis, no new phenotypic data were used to find candidate immune exposures; instead, reliance was placed on TCR beta sequences and their occurrence across donors. An earlier analysis of about 620 of the donors applied high-throughput TCR beta sequencing to assess whether each TCR beta V gene segment acted as functional or pseudogenic. Donor age, sex, ethnicity and CMV serostatus were compiled alongside the repertoire data. A later genetic analysis used genome-wide SNP genotypes for about 55% of the 666 donors, treating that subset as a discovery cohort. All discovery cohort repertoires had been generated using a single sequencing platform. Both class I and class II loci were covered by HLA typing, at four-digit resolution. The number of typed donors differed by locus: roughly 620-630 for A, B, C, DRB1 and DQB1; approximately 520 for DQA1; around 610 for DPA1; and around 490 for DPB1. Because of strong linkage in the cohort, roughly five DR-DQ haplotypes were treated as single units for association and clustering. Among approximately 370 genotyped donors of the cohort, an average of roughly 230,000 unique TCR beta nucleotide sequences was sequenced per donor, of which 15% to 20% were non-productive. Beyond this particular receptor, the publication reports: Correlated functional status among segregating V segments might be attributable to linkage disequilibrium, but an unknown experimental factor could not be ruled out. An association between a missense DCLRE1C variant and V-gene and J-gene trimming of TCR beta chains was found in a later genetic analysis and replicated in an independent cohort. HLA typing was unavailable for some donors at each locus, so association tests used only the typed subset. A later analysis found that TCR association rates varied across HLA loci, with DRB1 alleles showing the most associated TCRs and HLA-C alleles the fewest. Sequencing depth was assumed to be roughly uniform across donors in the presence/absence analyses, though that assumption may not hold. The authors suggested that the approach could potentially be generalized to other disease states and immunological phenotypes. The 87-base-pair reads could not distinguish some IMGT-functional V segments, including TRBV6-2 and TRBV6-3, so those segments were excluded. CMV serostatus was the only immune exposure information available for the cohort. Across donors, most TCR sequences were observed very rarely, whereas some public TCRs were present in many individuals. Strong co-occurrence of HLA alleles, especially DR and DQ, made assigning TCR associations to individual alleles difficult. A total of 150 or so TCR beta chains were listed by the study as associated with cytomegalovirus. In a later genetic analysis, fewer N-insertions in productive TCRs were reported among donors in an Asian-associated ancestry cluster than the roughly 700-donor mean. An earlier analysis of approximately 500 of the donors showed that most TCR beta V segments appeared in productive rearrangements either about 90% or about 30% of the time, which broadly matched IMGT annotations. In a later analysis, HLA-associated TCR beta chains were found to be more clonally expanded and to have lower generation probabilities than equally common non-associated chains. Because counts were too low, roughly 17 rarely observed V segments, including chromosome 9 orphons, were left out of the earlier analysis of about 620 of the donors. Specific HLA alleles were associated with about 17,000 TCR beta sequences at a false discovery rate of 0.05 in a later analysis. A cluster of highly shared sequence variants was judged likely to be a technical artifact of the sequencing pipeline. In vitro tests confirmed that a few of the cytomegalovirus-associated TCR beta chains recognize cytomegalovirus antigens. A further reported finding was that TCR beta sequences accurately predicted the HLA-A and HLA-B alleles for most subjects in the first cohort. In a later analysis, most CMV-associated TCR beta chains were found to appear HLA-restricted, with HLA associations seemingly driven largely by CMV exposure. The cohort was sequenced for TCR beta chains only, and without alpha or paired-chain data the features that could be detected were limited. Several of the top co-occurrence clusters appeared to be linked to parvovirus B19, influenza, CMV and Epstein-Barr virus, according to a later analysis. The classifier was reported to diagnose cytomegalovirus status with high specificity and sensitivity in both the original cohort and the validation cohort.

To prepare the library, the immunoSEQ multiplex PCR assay was applied. The multiplex PCR relied on a mix of 60 forward primers for TCR Vbeta segments and 13 reverse primers for TCR Jbeta segments. Amplification of the CDR3 region of rearranged TCR beta genes was performed with a multiplex PCR assay on genomic DNA. On the Illumina HiSeq System, the amplified TCR beta libraries were sequenced as 87-base-pair reads. The study's processing was this. A later analysis counted about 80 million unique TCR beta chains across the 666 repertoires, and around 9.9 million of these chains were shared by at least two donors. To remove PCR and sequencing errors, raw reads were error-corrected and collapsed into unique sequences using a nearest-neighbor algorithm that merged closely related sequences. Alignment of CDR3 sequences to IMGT reference sequences was used to assign V, D and J gene segments. For a sequence to be retained, a match of at least six nucleotides was required to both a V gene segment and a J gene segment. A rearrangement was called productive if the CDR3 had no stop codons and remained in frame with V and J, and every other rearrangement was called non-productive. Following IMGT convention, CDR3 was defined as the stretch from the second conserved V-encoded cysteine to the conserved J-encoded phenylalanine. The earlier analysis of roughly 590 of the donors excluded sequences that lacked an unambiguous match to a single V gene segment. An earlier analysis of several hundred of the donors classified V segments as functional when productive rearrangements were above 56.7% and as segregating when the standard deviation between donors was above 5%. A statistical classification framework was built for diagnosing cytomegalovirus status from the catalog of TCR beta chain sequences. In a later analysis, TCR nucleotide sequences were compared against IMGT/GENE-DB human TR gene sequences so that V and J genes could be assigned. A later analysis assigned CDR3 sequences and most-parsimonious VDJ recombination scenarios with the TCRdist pipeline. In a later analysis, each TCR beta chain was defined by its CDR3 amino acid sequence together with its V-gene family, and reads without a unique V-gene family were excluded. As a way to deal with suspected cross-contamination and a sequencing artifact, a later analysis dropped more than 500 nucleotide sequences that were highly shared and had low generation probability. For each public chain, a later analysis derived a clonal expansion index from normalized ranks of inferred template counts within each repertoire. Generation probabilities in a later analysis came from a VDJ recombination model fitted to out-of-frame rearrangements, and those results were checked against IGoR. In a later analysis, TCR-TCR, TCR-HLA and TCR-CMV co-occurrence was scored with hypergeometric tests, and a repertoire-size bias correction was applied to TCR pairs. To estimate false discovery rates, a later analysis permuted the HLA or CMV assignments 20 times. A later analysis grouped co-occurring TCRs with DBSCAN, adding TCRdist sequence similarity when clustering within HLA-allele-positive subsets. Repertoires with fewer than 30,000 or more than 120,000 public chains, plus five repertoires with anomalous nucleotide sharing, were excluded from co-occurrence clustering. In its TCRdb copy, this immuneACCESS table keeps in-frame sequences only and misses some clones. Where compared with another copy, unresolved V genes explain less than half of these, and the others have no known cause. Clonal size and the V and J genes are those of that table, whereas D and trimming came from the DNA. The sample contains about 200,000 clones, about 74% of them found a single time. The top ten clones comprise 15% to 17% of the sample.

As regards this clone: Its target antigen remains unknown. Base qualities are not at hand, and no much larger clone is one base apart.

Germline trimming amounts to 3 bases on V and 5 bases on J, with 4 as the count of junction bases outside the gene matches. Reading the germline V gene gives CDR1 SGHTA and CDR2 FQGNSA. Taken from cysteine to phenylalanine, the CDR3 has 15 residues. Of all the DNA, just the CDR3 is kept, 45 bases in frame from base 1. The cohort was made up of roughly 670 healthy bone marrow donors. All cohort members were sampled while nominally healthy, although unrecorded immune exposures were likely present. The donor tested CMV seronegative and was one of the 352 seronegative cohort members. Each donor provided a peripheral blood sample, and peripheral blood mononuclear cells were used for TCR beta sequencing. The Qiagen DNeasy Blood Extraction Kit was used to extract genomic DNA from the blood cell samples.

This receptor was taken from a man between 40 and 49 years old in good health and CMV-seronegative. The material sequenced was PBMCs. This chain joins TRBV7-2 to TRBJ2-6; a stretch of 7 junction bases matches TRBD1. The CDR3 region: CASSFGTAWANVLTF. The DNA reads as follows: TGTGCCAGCAGCTTCGGGACAGCCTGGGCCAACGTCCTGACTTTC.